These 26 T cell receptor beta chains were sequenced from one sample in a study of beta chain features in type 1 diabetes. Whole-study results and caveats: Among all four CD4+ subsets, Type 1 diabetes patients had TCRB CDR3s that were moderately but significantly shorter.

TCRB transcripts that were expressed got sequenced, as all of the isolated RNA had been reverse transcribed. Repertoires were generated with immunoSEQ multiplex PCR, while TCRdb's copy carries only in-frame clones and drops some. The sample yields about 160,000 clones, 7% to 9% seen once. These receptors have no identified antigens. Source material: central memory CD4+ T cells from blood. These receptors came from a man in his late teens or twenties with type 1 diabetes.

The chain joins TRBV23-1 to TRBJ2-7; 7 nucleotides agree with TRBD1. TRBV23-1 is an open reading frame, and its role is uncertain. This CDR3 is 17 amino acids long. Losses at the gene ends were 0 bases for V and 0 bases for J; bases not matched to a gene: 8. This CDR3 reads CASSQSHRQGLSYEQYF. CDR3 nucleotides: TGCGCCAGCAGTCAATCCCACCGACAGGGCCTCTCCTACGAGCAGTACTTC.

This sequence joins TRBV27 and TRBJ1-1; D not resolved. V was cut by 5 bases and J by 4 bases, with 14 bases left in between. Germline V gene data show CDR1 as MNHEY and CDR2 as SMNVEV (reference sequence). The CDR3 extends over 14 amino acids. The chain's CDR3 is CASSIEGAGTEAFF. The CDR3 bases are TGTGCCAGCAGTATCGAGGGCGCGGGCACTGAAGCTTTCTTT.

The V and J genes are TRBV2 and TRBJ2-2, with 11 bases matching TRBD2. The junction had 9 bases not matched to a gene; V was cut back by 6 bases and J by 6 bases. The germline gives CDR1 SNHLY, CDR2 FYNNEI. The CDR3 is 16 amino acids. The CDR3 coding sequence is TGTGCCAGCAGGCGCTTAACTAGCGGGGGTGCCGGGGAGCTGTTTTTT. Protein product: CASRRLTSGGAGELFF.

This clone came up a few times. The CDR3 DNA reads TGTGCCAGCAGCTTAAATTTGGCGGGCCAAGAGACCCAGTACTTC. Residues: CASSLNLAGQETQYF. The V call is TRBV7-9, the J call TRBJ2-5; TRBD2 is a possible D gene (5 bases). The germline V and J ends were trimmed by 2 bases and 1 base, with 11 bases remaining between them. The CDR3 has 15 residues. Germline V lookup: CDR1 SEHNR, CDR2 FQNEAQ (reference sequence).

This clone was seen only a few times. In nucleotides, the CDR3 is TGCGCCAGCAGCTTTTTCGGGACTAGCGGGAGGGATCAAGAGACCCAGTACTTC. It translates to CASSFFGTSGRDQETQYF. The V gene is TRBV5-1, the J gene TRBJ2-5; 16 bases match TRBD2. Germline values: CDR1 SGHRS, CDR2 YFSETQ. Trimming took 2 bases from V and 2 from J; bases not matched to a gene: 6. The CDR3 contains 18 residues.

The chain joins TRBV11-2 to TRBJ2-7; a possible D gene is TRBD2 (7 bases). This CDR3 is built from 13 residues. The germline gives CDR1 SGHAT, CDR2 FQNNGV. V lost 4 bases and J 7 bases, leaving 14 bases between the germline ends. CDR3: CASSSGGPGEQYF. CDR3 DNA: TGTGCCAGCAGCTCCGGGGGGCCGGGGGAGCAGTACTTC.

This clone showed up just a few times. CDR3 protein: CARQGPADAEAFF. The DNA for the CDR3 is TGTGCTAGACAGGGGCCGGCGGATGCTGAAGCTTTCTTT. J is TRBJ1-1 and V is TRBV6-4; 8 nucleotides agree with TRBD1. This CDR3 comprises 13 residues. The V gene's germline CDR1 is MRHNA and CDR2 SNTAGT.

This clone was seen more than once but under ten times. The rearrangement joins TRBV19 to TRBJ1-5, with 7 bases fitting TRBD1. The V gene end was trimmed by 6 bases and the J gene end by 0 bases; junction bases not matched to a gene: 8. Germline V gene data show CDR1 as LNHDA and CDR2 as SQIVND (reference sequence). There are 16 residues in the CDR3. The DNA for the CDR3 is TGTGCCAGTAGCTTACAGGGGCTAGATAGCAATCAGCCCCAGCATTTT. Its translation is CASSLQGLDSNQPQHF.

This clone appeared a few times. The rearrangement joins TRBV27 to TRBJ1-6; 8 nucleotides line up with TRBD1. Germline V lookup: CDR1 MNHEY, CDR2 SMNVEV (reference sequence). The CDR3 contains 15 residues. Trimming took 5 bases from V and 9 from J; bases not matched to a gene: 9. CDR3 region: CASSRKGQVTSPLHF. The CDR3 DNA reads TGTGCCAGCAGTAGAAAGGGACAGGTTACTTCACCCCTCCACTTT.

The chain employs TRBV6-5 and TRBJ2-7; tentative D call: TRBD1 (6 bases). This CDR3 region has 13 residues. Trimming shortened V by 8 bases and J by 4 bases, and 15 bases separated the two germline ends. The V gene's germline CDR1 is MNHEY and CDR2 SVGAGI. The CDR3, as DNA: TGTGCCAGCTGGTACAGGGCAGGATACGAGCAGTACTTC. The encoded protein is CASWYRAGYEQYF.

V gene TRBV14 combines with J gene TRBJ1-1; D is ambiguous. Trimming took 0 bases from V and 1 from J, leaving 6 bases between them. This CDR3 spans 14 amino acids. CDR1 and CDR2 from the germline V gene are SGHDN and FVKESK. CDR3 sequence: CASSQEYWNTEAFF. DNA of the CDR3: TGTGCCAGCAGCCAAGAGTATTGGAACACTGAAGCTTTCTTT.

A few counts support this clone. The chain is built from TRBV29-1 and TRBJ1-1; 7 bases align to TRBD1. Germline CDR1 reads SQVTM; CDR2 reads ANQGSEA. CDR3 length: 13 residues. Trimming at V came to 7 bases and at J to 3 bases, leaving 8 bases not matched to a gene. CDR3 sequence (DNA): TGCAGCGCTCGGACAGGTTTCGACACTGAAGCTTTCTTT. Translating gives CSARTGFDTEAFF.

This clone was seen a handful of times. V gene TRBV5-1 combines with J gene TRBJ2-5, with D hard to call. The length of the CDR3 is 14 residues. Trimming shortened V by 7 bases and J by 5 bases, and 18 bases separated the two germline ends. In germline, CDR1 is SGHRS, CDR2 YFSETQ. The CDR3 loop reads CASFLNPAGETQYF. CDR3 nucleotide sequence: TGCGCCAGCTTCCTTAATCCAGCCGGGGAGACCCAGTACTTC.

This clone was observed a handful of times. V usage is TRBV15 and J usage is TRBJ2-5, with 9 bases aligning to TRBD1. Losses at the gene ends were 1 base for V and 5 bases for J; bases not matched to a gene: 5. The CDR3 contains 15 residues. Germline-derived CDR1 and CDR2 are LNHNV and YYDKDF (reference sequence). CDR3 loop: CATSRATGGTETQYF. The CDR3 bases are TGTGCCACCAGCAGAGCCACAGGGGGCACCGAGACCCAGTACTTC.

V and J are TRBV19 and TRBJ2-1; 7 bases agree with TRBD2. This CDR3 comprises 14 residues. The junction had 11 bases not matched to a gene; V was cut back by 7 bases and J by 8 bases. The germline CDR1 and CDR2 sequences are LNHDA and SQIVND (reference sequence). CDR3 sequence reads: CASNSGRAVDEQFF. Written as DNA, the CDR3 is TGTGCCAGTAATTCGGGGAGGGCCGTAGATGAGCAGTTCTTC.

Only a few counts were recorded for this clone. The chain joins TRBV23-1 to TRBJ1-2; D is possibly TRBD1 (5 bases). TRBV23-1 belongs to the ORF category, with a function that is uncertain. V lost 2 bases to trimming and J lost 4 bases, with 8 bases between them. The CDR3 spans 13 residues. The DNA for the CDR3 is TGCGCCAGCAGTCAAGACAGAACCTATGGCTACACCTTC. The encoded protein is CASSQDRTYGYTF.

The CDR3 DNA reads as TGTGCCAGCGGTGAGGCGGGAGAGGGAGAGACCCAGTACTTC. It translates to CASGEAGEGETQYF. V gene TRBV6-6 combines with J gene TRBJ2-5; 7 nucleotides agree with TRBD2. Germline trimming cut 8 bases from V and 4 bases from J; bases unmatched to any gene: 10. The CDR3 has 14 amino acids. The germline gives CDR1 MNHNY, CDR2 SVGAGI (reference sequence).

The J gene is TRBJ2-2, the V gene TRBV30; 9 bases match TRBD1. The CDR3 length is 13 residues. Trimming removed 3 bases from V and 6 bases from J; junction bases left unmatched: 2. Germline CDR1 and CDR2: GTSNPN and SVGIG (reference sequence). CDR3 in DNA: TGTGCCTGGAGGTGGACAGGGGCCGGGGAGCTGTTTTTT. Translating gives CAWRWTGAGELFF.

The chain has TRBV18 and TRBJ2-1; 7 bases fit TRBD2. The CDR3 loop spans 17 amino acids. Germline trimming cut 0 bases from V and 6 bases from J; bases unmatched to any gene: 11. Germline V CDR1 and CDR2: KGHSH, LQKENI. CDR3 residues: CASSPPKTSLFFNEQFF. The CDR3 DNA reads as TGTGCCAGCTCACCACCAAAGACTAGCCTCTTCTTCAATGAGCAGTTCTTC.

This clone was counted only a few times. The rearrangement uses TRBV30 and TRBJ1-1; D ambiguous. The length of the CDR3 is 11 residues. CDR1 is GTSNPN and CDR2 is SVGIG in the germline V gene (reference sequence). V lost 0 bases, J lost 8 bases, and 7 bases lay in between. The CDR3 DNA sequence: TGTGCCTGGAGTGTACGAGGCGAAGCTTTCTTT. It encodes CAWSVRGEAFF.

The CDR3 reads CASSASAGGRYEQYF. The CDR3 nucleotides are TGTGCCAGCAGTGCGTCCGCGGGGGGACGCTACGAGCAGTACTTC. The rearrangement joins TRBV9 to TRBJ2-7; 8 bases agree with TRBD2. This CDR3 spans 15 amino acids. With V trimmed by 5 bases and J by 3 bases, 10 bases remained unmatched. Germline V lookup: CDR1 SGDLS, CDR2 YYNGEE.

DNA of the CDR3: TGCGCCAGCAGCGATCAAGCGGGAAATTACAATGAGCAGTTCTTC. It codes for CASSDQAGNYNEQFF. This chain joins TRBV5-1 and TRBJ2-1; TRBD2 aligns across 7 bases. The length of the CDR3 is 15 residues. V shed 4 bases and J 4 bases; nucleotides not matched to a gene: 8. Per germline, CDR1 SGHRS and CDR2 YFSETQ.

This chain links TRBV30 with TRBJ2-2; the match to TRBD2 covers 8 bases. Losses at the gene ends were 2 bases for V and 7 bases for J; bases not matched to a gene: 24. The V gene's germline CDR1 is GTSNPN and CDR2 SVGIG (reference sequence). The CDR3 loop spans 20 amino acids. CDR3 sequence: CAWSTYLGSGSLLGGGELFF. CDR3 nucleotides: TGTGCCTGGAGTACCTACTTGGGGAGCGGGAGTCTCTTGGGGGGCGGGGAGCTGTTTTTT.

The chain carries TRBV19 and TRBJ2-5; 7 bases are a match to TRBD1. Unmatched junction bases numbered 8, after V lost 5 bases and J lost 5 bases. Germline V gives CDR1 LNHDA, CDR2 SQIVND (reference sequence). CDR3 length equals 14 residues. CDR3 DNA: TGTGCCAGTAGTTCGACAGGGTCGTGGGAGACCCAGTACTTC. Its translation is CASSSTGSWETQYF.

The chain employs TRBV2 and TRBJ2-5; 8 nucleotides align to TRBD1. The CDR3 runs 16 residues. V lost 3 bases, J lost 5 bases, and 11 bases stayed unmatched. The germline gives CDR1 SNHLY, CDR2 FYNNEI. The CDR3 is CASSEGGQGLGETQYF. DNA for the CDR3: TGTGCCAGCAGTGAGGGCGGACAGGGACTCGGGGAGACCCAGTACTTC.

This clone was detected a few times. The rearrangement links TRBV5-6 to TRBJ2-7, with D possibly being TRBD1 (6 bases). The ends were cut back, 0 bases at V and 3 bases at J, with 13 bases in the middle. Germline CDR1 is SGHDT and CDR2 is YYEEEE. The CDR3 consists of 15 residues. The CDR3: CASSLETGNSYEQYF. The CDR3 DNA reads as TGTGCCAGCAGCTTGGAGACAGGCAATAGCTACGAGCAGTACTTC.